The 27 T cell receptor beta chains reported below all come from one sample, sequenced in a study of blood T cell repertoires in COVID-19. Here immunoSEQ multiplex PCR was the method, and the copy in TCRdb shows in-frame clones only, minus some. The profile covers some 200,000 clones, with 84% appearing a single time and 2% to 2.5% taken by the ten largest. The source material was peripheral blood. The receptors here all came from a woman aged 55 to 70 with acute or convalescent COVID-19.

In DNA, the CDR3 is TGTGCCAGCAGCTTGGGCGCAGGGTTGGGTCAGCCCCAGCATTTT. Protein sequence: CASSLGAGLGQPQHF. The chain carries TRBV5-4 and TRBJ1-5, with D perhaps matching TRBD1 (5 bases). The CDR3 has 15 amino acids. Between the trimmed V and J ends, which lost 0 bases and 6 bases, there was a span of 13 bases. Germline V gene sequence: CDR1 SGHNT, CDR2 YYREEE (reference sequence). Supplemented by reference TRBV5-4 and TRBJ1-5, the full variable domain reads ETGVTQSPTHLIKTRGQQVTLRCSSQSGHNTVSWYQQALGQGPQFIFQYYREEENGRGNFPPRFSGLQFPNYSSELNVNALELDDSALYLCASSLGAGLGQPQHFGDGTRLSIL.

In this sample, this clone turned up once. The rearrangement links TRBV3-1 (or the pseudogene TRBV3-2) to TRBJ2-2, with a possible D match to TRBD1 (5 bases). Deletions cut 4 bases from V and 4 bases from J, with 10 bases between. The germline V gene encodes CDR1 LGHDT and CDR2 YNNKEL (reference sequence). The CDR3 totals 14 residues. CDR3 in amino acids: CASSPDIVTGELFF. The CDR3 region has the DNA TGTGCCAGCAGCCCGGACATCGTCACCGGGGAGCTGTTTTTT.

The chain has TRBV7-3 and TRBJ1-6; the D is unclear. CDR3 size: 14 residues. CDR1 SGHTA and CDR2 FQGTGA come from the germline V gene. Trimming pared 1 base from V and 11 bases from J, leaving 12 bases between. CDR3 in amino acids: CASSLSGVGAPLHF. Here the CDR3 DNA reads TGTGCCAGCAGCTTAAGCGGAGTGGGTGCACCCCTCCACTTT.

There are a few counts of this clone. The V and J genes are TRBV6-2 or TRBV6-3 and TRBJ1-2; no definite D call. Germline CDR1 is MNHEY and CDR2 is SVGEGT. The CDR3 loop spans 15 amino acids. V dropped 2 bases and J dropped 2 bases, with 12 bases sitting between them. The CDR3 DNA sequence: TGTGCCAGCAGTTACCGGGGAAAACCCAACTATGGCTACACCTTC. It encodes CASSYRGKPNYGYTF.

V and J are TRBV7-2 and TRBJ1-6, with a possible D match to TRBD1 (6 bases). Looked up from germline, CDR1 is SGHTA and CDR2 is FQGNSA. The V end was cut by 3 bases, the J end by 0 bases, with 15 bases between. The CDR3 has 18 amino acids. This CDR3 is CASSFGGPGSSYNSPLHF. CDR3 coding DNA: TGTGCCAGCAGCTTCGGGGGGCCTGGGAGCTCCTATAATTCACCCCTCCACTTT. Together with reference TRBV7-2 and TRBJ1-6, the CDR3 gives the full variable domain: GAGVSQSPSNKVTEKGKDVELRCDPISGHTALYWYRQSLGQGLEFLIYFQGNSAPDKSGLPSDRFSAERTGGSVSTLTIQRTQQEDSAVYLCASSFGGPGSSYNSPLHFGNGTRLTVT.

The chain recombines TRBV6-6 with TRBJ2-1, with TRBD2 matching over 11 bases. This CDR3 region has 16 residues. V shed 6 bases, J shed 4 bases, and the junction held 8 bases outside the gene matches. Germline CDR1 reads MNHNY; CDR2 reads SVGAGI (reference sequence). This CDR3 is CASRQPLAGGYNEQFF. Written as DNA, the CDR3 is TGTGCCAGCAGACAGCCCCTAGCGGGGGGTTACAATGAGCAGTTCTTC.

The gene calls are TRBV19 and TRBJ1-4; 9 bases align to TRBD1. Germline assignment: CDR1 LNHDA and CDR2 SQIVND (reference sequence). The V gene end was trimmed by 10 bases and the J gene end by 9 bases; junction bases not matched to a gene: 12. This CDR3 comprises 14 residues. The CDR3 loop is CAITGDRGGQKLFF. CDR3 sequence (DNA): TGTGCCATTACGGGAGACAGGGGGGGTCAAAAACTGTTTTTT.

The sample holds one count of this clone. CDR3 loop: CASSLLTGGNTGELFF. The CDR3 bases are TGTGCCAGCAGCTTATTGACAGGGGGTAACACCGGGGAGCTGTTTTTT. The chain is built from TRBV5-4 and TRBJ2-2; 9 bases match TRBD1. The length of the CDR3 is 16 residues. Germline values: CDR1 SGHNT, CDR2 YYREEE (reference sequence). Trimming took 2 bases from V and 2 from J; bases not matched to a gene: 4. The variable domain in full, completed from reference TRBV5-4 and TRBJ2-2, reads ETGVTQSPTHLIKTRGQQVTLRCSSQSGHNTVSWYQQALGQGPQFIFQYYREEENGRGNFPPRFSGLQFPNYSSELNVNALELDDSALYLCASSLLTGGNTGELFFGEGSRLTVL.

This clone was observed a single time. The chain recombines TRBV19 with TRBJ2-3; maybe TRBD1 (5 bases). Looked up from germline, CDR1 is LNHDA and CDR2 is SQIVND (reference sequence). Deletions cut 3 bases from V and 4 bases from J, with 11 bases between. This CDR3 contains 14 residues. CDR3 sequence reads: CASSIAVGPDTQYF. The CDR3 nucleotides read TGTGCCAGTAGTATCGCGGTGGGGCCAGATACGCAGTATTTT.

This sequence joins TRBV30 and TRBJ2-7; tentatively, D is TRBD1 (6 bases). Trimming stripped 2 bases from V and 4 bases from J, with 9 bases between. There are 12 residues in the CDR3. Germline CDR1 and CDR2: GTSNPN and SVGIG (reference sequence). The CDR3 nucleotides read TGTGCCTGGAGTCGTAGGGGGTACGAGCAGTACTTC. It translates to CAWSRRGYEQYF.

This clone was counted a single time. The J gene is TRBJ1-6, the V gene TRBV13; 9 bases are shared with TRBD1. The CDR3 covers 17 residues. Germline V gives CDR1 PRHDT, CDR2 FYEKMQ (reference sequence). V was clipped by 4 bases and J by 9 bases; unmatched bases: 13. The CDR3 sequence is CASSYGQGRSLGSPLHF. Here the CDR3 DNA reads TGTGCCAGCAGCTACGGACAGGGGAGATCCCTTGGTTCACCCCTCCACTTT.

A single count supports this clone. The V call is TRBV30, the J call TRBJ2-3; possibly TRBD2 for D (5 bases). The CDR3 totals 14 residues. CDR1 GTSNPN and CDR2 SVGIG come from the germline V gene (reference sequence). V was shortened by 7 bases and J by 1 base, with 15 bases between the two germline ends. The CDR3 DNA reads as TGTGCCTATCAGAGGGATTCCCGCACAGATACGCAGTATTTT. This encodes CAYQRDSRTDTQYF.

V gene TRBV10-3 combines with J gene TRBJ2-6, with D possibly TRBD1 on 9 matching bases. The V gene's germline CDR1 is ENHRY and CDR2 SYGVKD. The CDR3 contains 21 residues. V was trimmed by 3 bases and J by 3 bases, leaving 27 bases between them. The CDR3 sequence: CAISDLPGGGQGSRGANVLTF. The DNA of the CDR3 is TGTGCCATCAGTGACCTCCCGGGGGGGGGACAGGGATCTCGTGGGGCCAACGTCCTGACTTTC.

The chain has TRBV10-3 and TRBJ2-2; 10 nucleotides align to TRBD1. The V segment lost 7 bases and the J segment 6 bases; nucleotides outside the gene matches: 5. Germline V gives CDR1 ENHRY, CDR2 SYGVKD. This CDR3 has 14 residues. In DNA, the CDR3 is TGTGCCATCAATGGACAGGGGGGAGCCGGGGAGCTGTTTTTT. Protein: CAINGQGGAGELFF.

In DNA, the CDR3 is TGTGCCAGCAGTTTTCGTCAGGGGGCTGAAGCTTTCTTT. It is translated as CASSFRQGAEAFF. The J gene is TRBJ1-1, the V gene TRBV12-3 or TRBV12-4; 7 bases line up with TRBD1. V shed 3 bases, J shed 6 bases, and the junction held 4 bases outside the gene matches. This CDR3 has 13 residues.

This chain connects TRBV7-2 to TRBJ2-1; 11 positions match TRBD2. CDR1 and CDR2 from the germline V gene are SGHTA and FQGNSA. V dropped 8 bases and J dropped 6; count of bases not matched to a gene: 9. The CDR3 is made up of 15 amino acids. CDR3 sequence (DNA): TGTGCCAGCGGGCCTAGCGGGGGGCACCGCAATGAGCAGTTCTTC. Protein product: CASGPSGGHRNEQFF.

This clone was observed once. The sample contains more than one DNA sequence encoding this CDR3. V is TRBV7-2 and J is TRBJ2-7; 7 bases are shared with TRBD2. J lost 4 bases, V lost 1 base, and 4 bases had no gene match. The CDR3 covers 14 residues. CDR1 is SGHTA and CDR2 is FQGNSA in the germline V gene. The CDR3 here is CASSLERGGYEQYF. Here the CDR3 DNA reads TGTGCCAGCAGCTTAGAAAGGGGAGGGTACGAGCAGTACTTC. Full variable domain (missing parts from reference TRBV7-2 and TRBJ2-7): GAGVSQSPSNKVTEKGKDVELRCDPISGHTALYWYRQSLGQGLEFLIYFQGNSAPDKSGLPSDRFSAERTGGSVSTLTIQRTQQEDSAVYLCASSLERGGYEQYFGPGTRLTVT.

This chain uses TRBV2 with TRBJ2-3, with a possible D match to TRBD1 (6 bases). This CDR3 comprises 14 residues. Germline V CDR1 and CDR2: SNHLY, FYNNEI. V was trimmed by 6 bases and J by 3 bases, leaving 13 bases between them. DNA for the CDR3: TGTGCCAGCAGACGAGGGGGTCCGACAGATACGCAGTATTTT. Amino acid sequence: CASRRGGPTDTQYF.

CDR3 nucleotides: TGTGCCAGCAGCGCCGAAGCATGGAGGAGTGCTTTCTTT. This gives the protein CASSAEAWRSAFF. The chain links TRBV11-2 to TRBJ1-1; unclear D gene. V lost 5 bases and J 11 bases, leaving 18 bases between the germline ends. The germline V gene has CDR1 SGHAT and CDR2 FQNNGV. The CDR3 loop spans 13 amino acids.

For the CDR3, the DNA is TGTGCCAGCAGTTGGTCCCAGGGGATCCGGAAACTGTTTTTT. Amino acids: CASSWSQGIRKLFF. The rearrangement uses TRBV6-2 or TRBV6-3 and TRBJ1-4, with a possible D match to TRBD1 (6 bases). The CDR3 has 14 residues. Trimming removed 4 bases at V and 11 bases at J, with 17 bases between. The germline gives CDR1 MNHEY, CDR2 SVGEGT.

The gene calls are TRBV5-6 and TRBJ2-7; D is unresolved. The closer fit of TRBJ2-5 to the DNA end suggests the J call may be wrong. This CDR3 contains 11 residues. CDR1 and CDR2 from the germline V gene are SGHDT and YYEEEE. The CDR3 here is CASSFEETQYF. CDR3 DNA sequence: TGTGCCAGCAGCTTTGAGGAGACCCAGTACTTC.

The chain joins TRBV12-3 or TRBV12-4 to TRBJ1-2; TRBD1 is a possible D gene (5 bases). The CDR3 sequence is 13 residues long. The V gene lost 6 bases and the J gene lost 5 bases, with 13 bases spanning the gap. The CDR3 DNA reads TGTGCCAGCAGCCTACCGGGGACTTATGGCTACACCTTC. It is translated as CASSLPGTYGYTF.

This rearrangement joins TRBV5-1 to TRBJ2-3, with 11 bases fitting TRBD1. The CDR3 length is 14 residues. CDR1 and CDR2 (germline): SGHRS, YFSETQ. V shed 3 bases, J shed 5 bases, and the junction held 2 bases outside the gene matches. The CDR3 DNA is TGCGCCAGCAGCTCGGGGACAGGGGGAGATACGCAGTATTTT. Its translation is CASSSGTGGDTQYF.

The chain joins TRBV4-1 to TRBJ1-2; D uncertain. The length of the CDR3 is 13 residues. Germline CDR1 and CDR2: MGHRA and YSYEKL. V shed 0 bases and J shed 4 bases, with 6 bases lying between them. CDR3 amino acids: CASSQDAGYGYTF. CDR3 nucleotide sequence: TGCGCCAGCAGCCAAGATGCAGGCTATGGCTACACCTTC.

This clone was seen a few times. The V gene is TRBV5-4, the J gene TRBJ2-5; D gene unclear. V was cut by 4 bases and J by 2 bases, with 3 bases left in between. CDR1 and CDR2 (germline): SGHNT, YYREEE (reference sequence). This CDR3 comprises 11 residues. The CDR3 nucleotides are TGTGCCAGCAGCCTACAAGAGACCCAGTACTTC. Amino acids: CASSLQETQYF. The entire variable domain, with the rest obtained from reference TRBV5-4 and TRBJ2-5, is as follows: ETGVTQSPTHLIKTRGQQVTLRCSSQSGHNTVSWYQQALGQGPQFIFQYYREEENGRGNFPPRFSGLQFPNYSSELNVNALELDDSALYLCASSLQETQYFGPGTRLLVL.

The genes are TRBV7-9 and TRBJ1-1, with 8 bases aligning to TRBD1. The CDR3 spans 16 residues. V lost 5 bases and J lost 4; bases outside the gene matches: 12. The germline V gene encodes CDR1 SEHNR and CDR2 FQNEAQ (reference sequence). The CDR3 DNA is TGTGCCAGCAGCGGCCTGGACAGGGTATCGGGCACTGAAGCTTTCTTT. It specifies CASSGLDRVSGTEAFF.

In DNA, the CDR3 is TGCAGCGTTGAGGACAGACCTAAGTGGGGGCTTCGGCGTGGCTACACCTTC. Translating it yields CSVEDRPKWGLRRGYTF. The J gene is TRBJ1-2, the V gene TRBV29-1, with D perhaps matching TRBD1 (6 bases). Between the trimmed V and J ends, which lost 3 bases and 7 bases, there was a span of 27 bases. Germline assignment: CDR1 SQVTM and CDR2 ANQGSEA. The CDR3 is 17 residues long.